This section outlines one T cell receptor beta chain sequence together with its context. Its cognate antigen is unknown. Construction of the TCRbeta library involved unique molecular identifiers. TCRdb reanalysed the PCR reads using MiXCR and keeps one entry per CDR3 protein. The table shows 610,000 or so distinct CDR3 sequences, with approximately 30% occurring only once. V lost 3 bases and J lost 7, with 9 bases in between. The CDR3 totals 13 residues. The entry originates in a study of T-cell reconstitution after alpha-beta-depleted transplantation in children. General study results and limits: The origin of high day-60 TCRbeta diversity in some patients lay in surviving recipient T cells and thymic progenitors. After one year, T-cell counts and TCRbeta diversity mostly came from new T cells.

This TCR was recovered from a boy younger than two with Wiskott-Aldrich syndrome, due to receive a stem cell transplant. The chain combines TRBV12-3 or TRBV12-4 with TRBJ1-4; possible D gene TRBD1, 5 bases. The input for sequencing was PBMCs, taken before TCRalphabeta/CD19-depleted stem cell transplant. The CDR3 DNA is TGTGCCAGCAGTTTGGGGGGTTTTGAAAAACTGTTTTTT. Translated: CASSLGGFEKLFF.